This TCR beta chain appears in the sequencing data of a study of Tregs in tolerant kidney transplant recipients. Study-wide results and caveats: Biological reproducibility was not directly addressed in this study.

The CDR3 length is 14 residues. V lost 10 bases to trimming and J lost 10 bases; unmatched junction nucleotides: 18. The V gene's germline CDR1 is LNHDA and CDR2 SQIVND (reference sequence). Regarding this clone: Its antigen is undetermined.

Recipients received nonmyeloablative bone marrow transplants from related graft donors, with transient mixed chimerism. Method: immunoSEQ multiplex PCR; TCRdb's copy keeps in-frame clones and lacks some. The sample consists of more than 20,000 clones, around 85% of them appearing once. The sequencing used CD8+ T cells from blood (PBMCs), collected 6 months after the transplant. The V gene is TRBV19, the J gene TRBJ1-2, with 7 nucleotides matching TRBD1. This sequence was found in a human patient who received a combined kidney and bone marrow transplant. The graft donor may be the source of some T cells. CDR3 sequence (DNA): TGTGCCACCCTTACCGGGACAGACCTTCTGAACTACACCTTC. It encodes CATLTGTDLLNYTF.